These 10 T cell receptor beta chains share one sample of origin, sequenced in a study of T cells in localized non-small cell lung cancer. Sequencing used immunoSEQ multiplex PCR; TCRdb keeps in-frame clones, though not all of them. The table records fewer than 50,000 clones, approximately 83% of them present only once. The sequencing used PBMCs, collected before any cancer treatment. The receptor source for this set is a man between 40 and 70 years old with stage II lung adenocarcinoma.

The chain uses TRBV6-6 and TRBJ2-7; D not certain. This CDR3 spans 13 amino acids. V was trimmed by 6 bases and J by 4 bases, leaving 13 bases between them. Germline assignment: CDR1 MNHNY and CDR2 SVGAGI (reference sequence). The CDR3 bases are TGTGCCAGCAGCCGCGACTCCCGATACGAGCAGTACTTC. Translated: CASSRDSRYEQYF.

This clone was observed a few times. The rearrangement links TRBV5-1 to TRBJ2-7; 11 nucleotides line up with TRBD1. Germline loops: CDR1 SGHRS, CDR2 YFSETQ. The CDR3 totals 15 residues. V shed 3 bases, J shed 5 bases, and the junction held 7 bases outside the gene matches. In DNA form, the CDR3 reads TGCGCCAGCAGCTGGACAGGGGGCGCTTCCGACGAGCAGTACTTC. It is translated as CASSWTGGASDEQYF. Looking up the rest from reference TRBV5-1 and TRBJ2-7 gives the full variable domain: KAGVTQTPRYLIKTRGQQVTLSCSPISGHRSVSWYQQTPGQGLQFLFEYFSETQRNKGNFPGRFSGRQFSNSRSEMNVSTLELGDSALYLCASSWTGGASDEQYFGPGTRLTVT.

The chain links TRBV13 to TRBJ2-7; TRBD2 aligns across 8 bases. In germline, CDR1 is PRHDT, CDR2 FYEKMQ (reference sequence). With 3 bases clipped from V and 0 bases from J, the junction kept 1 base outside the gene matches. The CDR3 runs to 14 residues. CDR3 region: CASSFSGDSYEQYF. The CDR3 DNA reads TGTGCCAGCAGCTTTAGCGGGGACTCCTACGAGCAGTACTTC. The full variable domain, in which reference TRBV13 and TRBJ2-7 provide the parts outside the CDR3, is AAGVIQSPRHLIKEKRETATLKCYPIPRHDTVYWYQQGPGQDPQFLISFYEKMQSDKGSIPDRFSAQQFSDYHSELNMSSLELGDSALYFCASSFSGDSYEQYFGPGTRLTVT.

The V and J genes are TRBV19 and TRBJ2-3, with D possibly called TRBD1 or TRBD2 (6 bases each). CDR1 LNHDA and CDR2 SQIVND come from the germline V gene (reference sequence). V lost 1 base and J 4 bases, leaving 12 bases between the germline ends. The CDR3 loop spans 15 amino acids. The CDR3: CASSIGDSGADTQYF. The CDR3 DNA reads as TGTGCCAGTAGTATAGGGGACTCAGGGGCAGATACGCAGTATTTT.

This chain links TRBV14 with TRBJ1-2; D is undetermined. CDR3 length: 12 residues. Looked up from germline, CDR1 is SGHDN and CDR2 is FVKESK. V lost 1 base and J 2 bases, leaving 2 bases between the germline ends. CDR3 amino acids: CASSQANYGYTF. DNA for the CDR3: TGTGCCAGCAGCCAAGCCAACTATGGCTACACCTTC.

This chain uses TRBV10-2 with TRBJ2-1; maybe TRBD1 (6 bases). Deletions cut 0 bases from V and 10 bases from J, with 7 bases between. This CDR3 is built from 12 residues. CDR1 and CDR2 (germline): WSHSY, SAAADI. The CDR3 coding sequence is TGCGCCAGCAGTGAGTCGAGGGGGGAGCAGTTCTTC. Amino acids: CASSESRGEQFF.

The rearrangement joins TRBV5-8 to TRBJ1-6; the match to TRBD1 covers 9 bases. The CDR3 consists of 14 residues. Germline V gives CDR1 SGHTS, CDR2 YDEGEE. J lost 10 bases, V lost 5 bases, and 7 bases had no gene match. The CDR3 reads CASSLTGGGSPLHF. DNA of the CDR3: TGTGCCAGCAGTTTGACAGGGGGAGGATCACCCCTCCACTTT.

This chain links TRBV19 with TRBJ1-5, with TRBD1 identical over 8 bases. Germline V gene data show CDR1 as LNHDA and CDR2 as SQIVND (reference sequence). The CDR3 sequence is 16 residues long. V lost 5 bases, J lost 6 bases, and 12 bases stayed unmatched. Written as DNA, the CDR3 is TGTGCCAGTAGTGTCCGAGGGCCAGGGGGCGGTCAGCCCCAGCATTTT. As protein: CASSVRGPGGGQPQHF.

The CDR3 nucleotides read TGTGCCAGTAGTCCGCTCGGGACAGGCTCAGTCCGTGGCACTGAAGCTTTCTTT. This gives the protein CASSPLGTGSVRGTEAFF. This chain uses TRBV19 with TRBJ1-1, with 8 bases matching TRBD1. There are 18 residues in the CDR3. From germline, CDR1 is LNHDA and CDR2 SQIVND (reference sequence). J gave up 4 bases and V 5 bases, and 18 bases lay outside the gene matches.

V usage is TRBV30 and J usage is TRBJ2-5; no firm D call. This CDR3 has 13 residues. V was shortened by 2 bases and J by 5 bases, with 12 bases between the two germline ends. CDR1 and CDR2 from the germline V gene are GTSNPN and SVGIG (reference sequence). In nucleotides, the CDR3 is TGTGCCTGGAGTCAGGCCCTCTACGAGACCCAGTACTTC. Protein sequence: CAWSQALYETQYF.